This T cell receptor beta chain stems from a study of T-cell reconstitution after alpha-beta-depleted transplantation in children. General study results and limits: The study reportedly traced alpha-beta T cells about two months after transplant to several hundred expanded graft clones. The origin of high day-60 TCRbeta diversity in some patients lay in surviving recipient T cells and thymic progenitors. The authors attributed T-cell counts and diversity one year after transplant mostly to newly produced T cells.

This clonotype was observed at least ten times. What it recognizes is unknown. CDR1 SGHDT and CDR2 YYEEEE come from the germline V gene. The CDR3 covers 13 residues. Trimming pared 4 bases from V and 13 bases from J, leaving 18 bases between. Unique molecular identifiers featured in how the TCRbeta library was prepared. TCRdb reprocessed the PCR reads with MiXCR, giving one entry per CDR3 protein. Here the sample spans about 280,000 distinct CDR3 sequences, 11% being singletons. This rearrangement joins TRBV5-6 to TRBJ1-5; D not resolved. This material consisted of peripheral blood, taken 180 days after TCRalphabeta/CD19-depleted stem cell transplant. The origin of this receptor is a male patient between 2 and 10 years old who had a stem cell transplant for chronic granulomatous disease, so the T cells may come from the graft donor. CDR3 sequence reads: CASSPQRTSVQHF. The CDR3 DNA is TGTGCCAGCAGCCCCCAAAGAACCTCGGTTCAGCATTTT.